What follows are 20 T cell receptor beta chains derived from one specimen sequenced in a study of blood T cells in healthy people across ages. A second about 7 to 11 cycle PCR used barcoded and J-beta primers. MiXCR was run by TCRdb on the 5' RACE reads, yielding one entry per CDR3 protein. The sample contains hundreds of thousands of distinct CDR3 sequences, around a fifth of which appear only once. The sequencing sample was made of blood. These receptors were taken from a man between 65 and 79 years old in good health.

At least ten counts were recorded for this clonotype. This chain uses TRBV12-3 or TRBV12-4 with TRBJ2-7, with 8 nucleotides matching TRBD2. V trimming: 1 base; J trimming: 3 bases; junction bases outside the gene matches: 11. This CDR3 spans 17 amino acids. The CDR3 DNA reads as TGTGCCAGCAGTTTAGGGGGTAGCGGGAAGAGTCTCTACGAGCAGTACTTC. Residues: CASSLGGSGKSLYEQYF.

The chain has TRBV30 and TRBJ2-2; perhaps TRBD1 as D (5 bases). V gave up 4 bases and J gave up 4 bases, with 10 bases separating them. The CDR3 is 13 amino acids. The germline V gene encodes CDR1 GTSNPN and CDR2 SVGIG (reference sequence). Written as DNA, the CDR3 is TGTGCCTGGACTCCAGGGATCACCGGGGAGCTGTTTTTT. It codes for CAWTPGITGELFF.

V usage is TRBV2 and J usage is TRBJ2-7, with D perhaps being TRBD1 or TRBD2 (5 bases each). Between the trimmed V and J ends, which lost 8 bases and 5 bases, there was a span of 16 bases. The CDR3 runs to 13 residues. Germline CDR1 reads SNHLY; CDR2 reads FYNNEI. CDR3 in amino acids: CASGPRRGDEQYF. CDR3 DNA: TGTGCCAGCGGCCCTCGGAGAGGGGACGAGCAGTACTTC.

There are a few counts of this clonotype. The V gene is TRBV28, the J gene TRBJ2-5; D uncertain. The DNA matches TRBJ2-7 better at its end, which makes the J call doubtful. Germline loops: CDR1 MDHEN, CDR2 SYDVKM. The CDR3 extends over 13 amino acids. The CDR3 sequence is CASSKDVSHEQYF. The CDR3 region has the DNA TGTGCCAGCAGTAAGGACGTATCCCACGAGCAGTACTTC.

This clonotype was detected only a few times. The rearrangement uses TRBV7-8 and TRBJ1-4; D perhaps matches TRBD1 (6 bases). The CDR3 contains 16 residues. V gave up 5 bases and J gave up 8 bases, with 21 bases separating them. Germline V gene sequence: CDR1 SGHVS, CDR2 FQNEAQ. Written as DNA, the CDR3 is TGTGCCAGCAGCCCCGACATACAGGGAGTCGGCGAAAAACTGTTTTTT. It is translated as CASSPDIQGVGEKLFF.

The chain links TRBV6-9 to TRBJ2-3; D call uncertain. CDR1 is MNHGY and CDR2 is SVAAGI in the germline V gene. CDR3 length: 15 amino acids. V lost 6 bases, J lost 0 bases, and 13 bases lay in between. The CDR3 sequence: CASRWHGRSTDTQYF. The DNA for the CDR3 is TGTGCCAGCAGATGGCACGGACGCAGCACAGATACGCAGTATTTT.

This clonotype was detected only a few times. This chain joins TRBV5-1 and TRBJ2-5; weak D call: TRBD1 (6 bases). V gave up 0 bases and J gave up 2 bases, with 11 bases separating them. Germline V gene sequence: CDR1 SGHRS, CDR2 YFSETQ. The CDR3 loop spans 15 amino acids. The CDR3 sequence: CASSLEWGRQETQYF. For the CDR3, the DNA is TGCGCCAGCAGCTTGGAATGGGGGCGGCAAGAGACCCAGTACTTC.

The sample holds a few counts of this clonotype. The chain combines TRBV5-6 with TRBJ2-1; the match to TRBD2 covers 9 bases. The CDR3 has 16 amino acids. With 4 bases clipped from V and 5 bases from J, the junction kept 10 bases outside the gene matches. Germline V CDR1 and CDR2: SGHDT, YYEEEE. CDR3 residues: CASSARASGINNEQFF. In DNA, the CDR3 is TGTGCCAGCAGCGCCCGGGCTAGCGGGATTAACAATGAGCAGTTCTTC. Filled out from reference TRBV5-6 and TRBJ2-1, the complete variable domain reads DAGVTQSPTHLIKTRGQQVTLRCSPKSGHDTVSWYQQALGQGPQFIFQYYEEEERQRGNFPDRFSGHQFPNYSSELNVNALLLGDSALYLCASSARASGINNEQFFGPGTRLTVL.

The CDR3, as DNA: TGTGCCAGCAGTGCAGGACAAGTCTCTGGAAACACCATATATTTT. Encoded protein: CASSAGQVSGNTIYF. The V call is TRBV2, the J call TRBJ1-3; a weak D match, TRBD1 (5 bases). This CDR3 region has 15 residues. Germline V lookup: CDR1 SNHLY, CDR2 FYNNEI. V was pared by 4 bases and J by 0 bases, with 10 bases between.

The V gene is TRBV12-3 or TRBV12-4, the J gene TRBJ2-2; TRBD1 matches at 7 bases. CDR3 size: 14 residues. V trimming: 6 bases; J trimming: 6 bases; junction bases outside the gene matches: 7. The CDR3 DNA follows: TGTGCCAGCAGCTCAGGGGGTCACCCCGGGGAGCTGTTTTTT. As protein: CASSSGGHPGELFF.

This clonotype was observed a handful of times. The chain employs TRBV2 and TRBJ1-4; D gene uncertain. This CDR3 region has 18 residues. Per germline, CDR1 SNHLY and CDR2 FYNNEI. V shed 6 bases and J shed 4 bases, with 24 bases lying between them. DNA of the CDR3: TGTGCCAGCAGCGAACAAAGGTTGGGAAAAGGAGTTAATGAAAAACTGTTTTTT. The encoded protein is CASSEQRLGKGVNEKLFF.

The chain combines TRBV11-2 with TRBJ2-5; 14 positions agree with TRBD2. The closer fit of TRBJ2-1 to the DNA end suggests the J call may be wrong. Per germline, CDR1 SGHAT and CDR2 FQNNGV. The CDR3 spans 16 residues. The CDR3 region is CASSPGTSGRYYEQFF. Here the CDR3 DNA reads TGTGCCAGCAGCCCCGGGACTAGCGGGAGATATTATGAGCAGTTCTTC.

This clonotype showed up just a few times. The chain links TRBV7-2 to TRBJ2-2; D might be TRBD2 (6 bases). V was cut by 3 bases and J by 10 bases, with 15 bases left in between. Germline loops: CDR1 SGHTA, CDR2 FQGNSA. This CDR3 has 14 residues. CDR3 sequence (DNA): TGTGCCAGCAGCTTTCTTACGGGAGCGAAGGAGCTGTTTTTT. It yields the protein CASSFLTGAKELFF.

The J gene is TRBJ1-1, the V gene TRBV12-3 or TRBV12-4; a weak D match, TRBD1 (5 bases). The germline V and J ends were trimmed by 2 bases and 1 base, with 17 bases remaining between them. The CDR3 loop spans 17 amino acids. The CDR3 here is CASSLRGQGGRNTEAFF. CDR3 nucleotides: TGTGCCAGCAGTTTACGTGGCCAGGGAGGGAGGAACACTGAAGCTTTCTTT.

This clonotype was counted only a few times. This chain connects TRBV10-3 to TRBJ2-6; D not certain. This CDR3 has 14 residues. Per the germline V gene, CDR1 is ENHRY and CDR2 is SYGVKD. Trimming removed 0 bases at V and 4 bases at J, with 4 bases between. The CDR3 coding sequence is TGTGCCATCAGTGAGTCTGGCGGGGCCAACGTCCTGACTTTC. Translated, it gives CAISESGGANVLTF.

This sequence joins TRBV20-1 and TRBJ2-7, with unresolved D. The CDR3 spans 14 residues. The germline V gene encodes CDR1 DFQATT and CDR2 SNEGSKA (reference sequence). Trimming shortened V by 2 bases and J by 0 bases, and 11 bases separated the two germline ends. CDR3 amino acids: CSARWGTDSYEQYF. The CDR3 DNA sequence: TGCAGTGCTAGATGGGGAACCGACTCCTACGAGCAGTACTTC.

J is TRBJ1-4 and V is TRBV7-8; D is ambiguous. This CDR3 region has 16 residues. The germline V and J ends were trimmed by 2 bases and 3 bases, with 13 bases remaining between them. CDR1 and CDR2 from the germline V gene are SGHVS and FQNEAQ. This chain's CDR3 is CASSLRRREANEKLFF. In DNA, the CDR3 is TGTGCCAGCAGCTTAAGAAGACGGGAGGCTAATGAAAAACTGTTTTTT. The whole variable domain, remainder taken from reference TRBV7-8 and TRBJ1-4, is GAGVSQSPRYKVAKRGQDVALRCDPISGHVSLFWYQQALGQGPEFLTYFQNEAQLDKSGLPSDRFFAERPEGSVSTLKIQRTQQEDSAVYLCASSLRRREANEKLFFGSGTQLSVL.

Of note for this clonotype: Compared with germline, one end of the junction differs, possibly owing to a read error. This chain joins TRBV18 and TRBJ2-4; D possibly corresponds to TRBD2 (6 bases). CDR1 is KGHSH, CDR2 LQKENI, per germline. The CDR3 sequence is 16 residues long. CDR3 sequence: CASSPRAGLAKSIQYF. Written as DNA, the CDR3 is TGTGCCAGCTCCCCCCGGGCGGGACTGGCCAAAAGCATTCAGTACTTC.

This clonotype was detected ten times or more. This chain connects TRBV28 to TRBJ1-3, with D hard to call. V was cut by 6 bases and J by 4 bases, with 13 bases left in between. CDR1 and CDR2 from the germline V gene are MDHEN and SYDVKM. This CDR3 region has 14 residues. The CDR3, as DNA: TGTGCCAGCAGCTCCTCATCCGTAGGAAACACCATATATTTT. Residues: CASSSSSVGNTIYF.

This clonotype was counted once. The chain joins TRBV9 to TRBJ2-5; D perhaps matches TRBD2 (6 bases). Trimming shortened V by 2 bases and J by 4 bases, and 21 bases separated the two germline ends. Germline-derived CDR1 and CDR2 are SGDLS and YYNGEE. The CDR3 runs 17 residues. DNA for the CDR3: TGTGCCAGCAGCGTCGGTGCGACTAGTTTAGGTCCAGAGACCCAGTACTTC. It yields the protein CASSVGATSLGPETQYF.